This T cell receptor beta chain emerged from a study of T-cell reconstitution after alpha-beta-depleted transplantation in children. Molecular barcoding with unique molecular identifiers was used for the TCRbeta library. MiXCR, run by TCRdb on the PCR reads, gives a single entry per CDR3 protein. The data hold around 500,000 distinct CDR3 sequences, with around 23% observed a single time. Study-wide findings and caveats: Roughly two months post-transplant, alpha-beta T cells reportedly originated from several hundred graft clones that had expanded. Newly produced T cells mostly accounted for T-cell counts and diversity one year post-transplant. Surviving thymic progenitors and recipient T cells were the source of high TCRbeta diversity at day 60 in some patients.

The CDR3 has 14 residues. In germline, CDR1 is SGHTA, CDR2 FQGNSA. V was clipped by 3 bases and J by 1 base, with 8 bases between them. Details on this clonotype: The antigen is undetermined.

The sequence came from a boy younger than two who had a stem cell transplant for acute myeloid leukemia, so the T cells may come from the graft donor. Sequencing was performed on PBMCs, mostly from graft donor cells, taken 360 days after TCRalphabeta/CD19-depleted stem cell transplant. V usage is TRBV7-2 and J usage is TRBJ2-3; D is perhaps TRBD1 (5 bases). In DNA, the CDR3 is TGTGCCAGCAGCTTGGCGACAGGCACAGATACGCAGTATTTT. As protein: CASSLATGTDTQYF.